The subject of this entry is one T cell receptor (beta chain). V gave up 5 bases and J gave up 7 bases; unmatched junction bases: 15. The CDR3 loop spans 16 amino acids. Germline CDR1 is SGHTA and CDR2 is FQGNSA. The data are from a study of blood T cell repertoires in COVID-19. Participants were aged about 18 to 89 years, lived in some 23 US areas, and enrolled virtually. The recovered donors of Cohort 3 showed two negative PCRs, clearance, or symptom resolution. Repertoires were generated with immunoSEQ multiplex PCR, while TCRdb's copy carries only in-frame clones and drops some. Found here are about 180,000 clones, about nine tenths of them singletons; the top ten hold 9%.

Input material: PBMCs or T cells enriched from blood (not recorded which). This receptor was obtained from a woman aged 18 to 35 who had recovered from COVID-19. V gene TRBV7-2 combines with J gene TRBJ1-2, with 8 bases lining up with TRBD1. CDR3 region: CASSPTLGTGIGGYTF. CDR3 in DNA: TGTGCCAGCAGCCCGACGCTGGGGACAGGAATTGGTGGCTACACCTTC. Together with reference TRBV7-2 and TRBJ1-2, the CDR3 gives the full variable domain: GAGVSQSPSNKVTEKGKDVELRCDPISGHTALYWYRQSLGQGLEFLIYFQGNSAPDKSGLPSDRFSAERTGGSVSTLTIQRTQQEDSAVYLCASSPTLGTGIGGYTFGSGTRLTVV.